Here is one T cell receptor (beta chain) with its context. This entry belongs to a study of blood T cell repertoires in COVID-19. In the study overall: Samples taken during acute and convalescent COVID-19 were collected in the United States, Italy and Spain. PBMCs, B-cell-depleted T cells, or T cells were the source of the cDNA or gDNA that made up the material.

As originally analysed: Counts of nucleated cells, estimated from reference gene primer amplification, were obtained. Measured with immunoSEQ multiplex PCR; TCRdb has only the in-frame clones, and not every one. That table gives V, J and clone size, and the DNA gave D and trimming. The repertoire has about 170,000 clones, 86% of them found once; the top ten carry roughly 7.3%. Germline V CDR1 and CDR2: MDHEN, SYDVKM. With V trimmed by 5 bases and J by 0 bases, 11 bases remained unmatched. The CDR3 is 19 residues long. The rearrangement uses TRBV28 and TRBJ1-5; 12 positions match TRBD1. The receptor was derived from an elderly woman in a cohort sampled during active or convalescent COVID-19. Sequencing used peripheral blood. This chain's CDR3 is CASSRKTGTGGYSNQPQHF. The CDR3 DNA is TGTGCCAGCAGTCGCAAAACCGGGACAGGGGGCTATAGCAATCAGCCCCAGCATTTT.